The 3 T cell receptor beta chains given below trace back to one sample, sequenced in a study of human T cells and chemical hapten exposure. TCRdb processed the RACE reads anew with MiXCR; each CDR3 protein has one entry. This table has some 38,000 distinct CDR3 sequences, 9.5% appearing once. Time point in this sample: patch test 3, about 24 weeks after DPC sensitization. The treatment denotes: therapeutic diphenylcyclopropenone sensitization with weekly scalp DPC. Extraction yielded total RNA from whole blood (unfractionated). Sequencing used whole blood, obtained in connection with sensitization to the hapten diphenylcyclopropenone (DPC). These receptors were taken from a man in his forties or fifties with alopecia areata. Some clones in this sample may be carry-over from other donors' samples.

The genes are TRBV29-1 and TRBJ2-6, with no clear D. The CDR3 extends over 14 amino acids. Germline V CDR1 and CDR2: SQVTM, ANQGSEA. Trimming shortened V by 4 bases and J by 2 bases, and 9 bases separated the two germline ends. CDR3 sequence reads: CSVGVSAGANVLTF. CDR3 coding DNA: TGCAGCGTTGGAGTTTCGGCTGGGGCCAACGTCCTGACTTTC. Variable domain in full (rest from reference TRBV29-1 and TRBJ2-6): SAVISQKPSRDICQRGTSLTIQCQVDSQVTMMFWYRQQPGQSLTLIATANQGSEATYESGFVIDKFPISRPNLTFSTLTVSNMSPEDSSIYLCSVGVSAGANVLTFGAGSRLTVL.

This clonotype was detected only a few times. The rearrangement links TRBV18 to TRBJ1-2, with TRBD1 as a possible D gene (5 bases). The germline V and J ends were trimmed by 3 bases and 1 base, with 9 bases remaining between them. Germline CDR1 reads KGHSH; CDR2 reads LQKENI. This CDR3 is built from 14 residues. The CDR3, as DNA: TGTGCCAGCTCACCGACAGAGGTTAACTATGGCTACACCTTC. It yields the protein CASSPTEVNYGYTF.

The V gene is TRBV7-2, the J gene TRBJ2-7; the match to TRBD2 covers 8 bases. The V gene's germline CDR1 is SGHTA and CDR2 FQGNSA. CDR3 length: 15 residues. The V segment lost 5 bases and the J segment 6 bases; nucleotides outside the gene matches: 12. The CDR3 loop reads CASSPGLAGSSEQYF. The CDR3 DNA is TGTGCCAGCAGCCCTGGATTAGCGGGAAGTTCCGAGCAGTACTTC.